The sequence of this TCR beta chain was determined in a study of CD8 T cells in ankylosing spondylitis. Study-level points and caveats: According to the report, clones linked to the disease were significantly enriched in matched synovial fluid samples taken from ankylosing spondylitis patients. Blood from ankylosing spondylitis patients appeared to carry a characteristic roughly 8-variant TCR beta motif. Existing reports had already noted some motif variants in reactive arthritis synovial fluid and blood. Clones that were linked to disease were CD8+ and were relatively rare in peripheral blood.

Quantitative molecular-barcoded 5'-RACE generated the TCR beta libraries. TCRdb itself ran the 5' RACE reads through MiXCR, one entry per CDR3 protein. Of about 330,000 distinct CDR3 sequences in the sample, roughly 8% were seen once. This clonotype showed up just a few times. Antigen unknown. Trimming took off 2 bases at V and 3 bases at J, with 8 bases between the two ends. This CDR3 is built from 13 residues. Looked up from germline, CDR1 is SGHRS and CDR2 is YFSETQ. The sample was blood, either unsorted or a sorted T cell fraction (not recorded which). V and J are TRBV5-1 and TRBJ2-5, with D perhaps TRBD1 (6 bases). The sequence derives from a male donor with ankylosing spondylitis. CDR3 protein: CASSFSGEETQYF. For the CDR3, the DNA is TGCGCCAGCAGCTTCTCAGGGGAAGAGACCCAGTACTTC.